One sample yielded the 6 T cell receptor beta chains listed below, sequenced in a study of cytomegalovirus exposure and HLA in healthy donors (TCRdb year 2017). Preparation of the library involved the immunoSEQ multiplex PCR assay. The multiplex PCR relied on a mix of 60 forward primers for TCR Vbeta segments and 13 reverse primers for TCR Jbeta segments. The immuneACCESS repertoire file appears here via TCRdb, limited to in-frame rearrangements. These files lack a portion of the clones; in checked studies, under half of the deficit traces to unresolved V genes, and the cause of the others is not known. Across this sample there are roughly 100,000 clones, with around 80% seen only once. The ten biggest clones cover 3% to 3.5% of the sample. The sample consisted of PBMCs. The receptors shown here come from a woman between 40 and 50 years old in good health and CMV-seronegative.

CDR3 bases: TGTGCCAGCTCCTGGGTGGCGCCGGTCGGGTCACCCCTCCACTTT. This encodes CASSWVAPVGSPLHF. The chain couples TRBV7-2 to TRBJ1-6; no reliable D call. V lost 8 bases and J 10 bases, leaving 21 bases between the germline ends. CDR1 and CDR2 (germline): SGHTA, FQGNSA. There are 15 residues in the CDR3.

The chain combines TRBV5-1 with TRBJ2-5; 10 positions agree with TRBD2. Germline V gene sequence: CDR1 SGHRS, CDR2 YFSETQ. The CDR3 totals 14 residues. V was pared by 7 bases and J by 2 bases, with 5 bases of the junction left unmatched. CDR3 amino acids: CASCQRGGQETQYF. CDR3 nucleotide sequence: TGCGCCAGCTGCCAGCGGGGGGGTCAAGAGACCCAGTACTTC.

The chain links TRBV5-1 to TRBJ2-1; 10 nucleotides align to TRBD2. J gave up 6 bases and V 3 bases, and 9 bases lay outside the gene matches. The CDR3 runs to 16 residues. Germline loops: CDR1 SGHRS, CDR2 YFSETQ. The CDR3 region has the DNA TGCGCCAGCAGCTGGACCGGGACTAGCGCCTTCAATGAGCAGTTCTTC. This encodes CASSWTGTSAFNEQFF. Complete variable domain (other parts from reference TRBV5-1 and TRBJ2-1): KAGVTQTPRYLIKTRGQQVTLSCSPISGHRSVSWYQQTPGQGLQFLFEYFSETQRNKGNFPGRFSGRQFSNSRSEMNVSTLELGDSALYLCASSWTGTSAFNEQFFGPGTRLTVL.

The CDR3 bases are TGTGCCAGCAGGCCCGGACACCGGGACACTGAAGCTTTCTTT. Translation: CASRPGHRDTEAFF. The chain employs TRBV9 and TRBJ1-1, with D possibly TRBD1 on 5 matching bases. V was clipped by 5 bases and J by 3 bases, with 14 bases between them. This CDR3 spans 14 amino acids. Germline CDR1 is SGDLS and CDR2 is YYNGEE.

This chain joins TRBV6-5 and TRBJ2-1; D gene uncertain. Looked up from germline, CDR1 is MNHEY and CDR2 is SVGAGI. The ends were cut back, 5 bases at V and 3 bases at J, with 14 bases in the middle. The CDR3 is 15 amino acids. The CDR3 region is CASSPRRPGYNEQFF. CDR3 DNA sequence: TGTGCCAGCAGTCCCCGAAGGCCAGGCTACAATGAGCAGTTCTTC.

V gene TRBV7-2 combines with J gene TRBJ2-1; a possible D gene is TRBD1 (6 bases). Trimming shortened V by 5 bases and J by 9 bases, and 11 bases separated the two germline ends. Germline CDR1 is SGHTA and CDR2 is FQGNSA. CDR3 length: 12 residues. CDR3 amino acids: CASSDQGIEQFF. Here the CDR3 DNA reads TGTGCCAGCAGCGACCAGGGGATTGAGCAGTTCTTC.